Listed below are T cell receptor beta chains from one sample, sequenced in a study of memory CD4+ T cells and cytomegalovirus serostatus. Here immunoSEQ multiplex PCR was the method, and the copy in TCRdb shows in-frame clones only, minus some. In the table there are tens of thousands of clones, 76% of which are singletons. Sample: memory CD4+ T cells from blood. The source of these receptors is an adult in good health and CMV-seropositive. CDR3s include the opening cysteine and the closing phenylalanine or tryptophan. D genes are given only for firm matches. Some rows mark clone size as missing; the rest say once, few, many or name a class of expanded clone.

v_call	clone_size	d_call	j_call	cdr3_aa	cdr3_nt
TRBV28	few	-	TRBJ2-7	CASTLRPSSDYEQYF	TGTGCCAGCACTCTCCGGCCATCTAGCGATTACGAGCAGTACTTC
TRBV5-6	few	-	TRBJ2-7	CASTPSFSYEQYF	TGTGCCAGCACCCCTAGCTTCTCCTACGAGCAGTACTTC
TRBV2	few	-	TRBJ1-6	CASKDRPNSPLHF	TGTGCCAGCAAGGACAGACCCAATTCACCCCTCCACTTT
TRBV10-1	-	-	TRBJ1-5	CASSRVMGLLSNQPQHF	TGCGCCAGCAGTCGGGTGATGGGACTTCTTAGCAATCAGCCCCAGCATTTT
TRBV11-1	once	-	TRBJ2-3	CASSPDPGIYPDTQYF	TGTGCCAGCAGCCCCGACCCCGGGATATACCCAGATACGCAGTATTTT
TRBV5-1	-	-	TRBJ2-1	CASRIGSEAYNEQFF	TGCGCCAGCAGAATCGGGTCCGAGGCATACAATGAGCAGTTCTTC
TRBV7-2	-	-	TRBJ2-4	CASSLGPGSRRNIQYF	TGTGCCAGCAGCTTAGGGCCAGGGTCCCGAAGGAACATTCAGTACTTC
TRBV11-2	few	-	TRBJ1-1	CASSLNPEDTEAFF	TGTGCCAGCAGCTTAAACCCAGAGGACACTGAAGCTTTCTTT
TRBV5-1	-	TRBD1	TRBJ1-2	CASSESGTGDGYTF	TGCGCCAGCAGCGAGAGTGGGACAGGGGATGGCTACACCTTC
TRBV29-1	-	TRBD2	TRBJ2-7	CSVDVGTSGFYEQYF	TGCAGCGTTGACGTCGGGACTAGCGGATTCTACGAGCAGTACTTC
TRBV4-1	-	TRBD2	TRBJ2-3	CASSRDSFSGGGTDTQYF	TGCGCCAGCAGCCGCGACTCATTTAGCGGGGGGGGCACAGATACGCAGTATTTT
TRBV5-1	-	TRBD2	TRBJ2-2	CASSLVPSGNTGELFF	TGCGCCAGCAGCTTGGTCCCTAGCGGGAACACCGGGGAGCTGTTTTTT
TRBV28	-	-	TRBJ1-5	CASSLRGGSRVGQPQHF	TGTGCCAGCAGTTTAAGGGGGGGGAGTCGAGTCGGGCAGCCCCAGCATTTT
TRBV7-9	-	-	TRBJ1-1	CASSLWGAEAFF	TGTGCCAGCAGCTTATGGGGGGCTGAAGCTTTCTTT
TRBV2	-	-	TRBJ1-2	CASSLDQSNYGYTF	TGTGCCAGCAGTCTAGACCAGTCTAACTATGGCTACACCTTC
TRBV28	-	-	TRBJ1-1	CASSPPWGVGGNTEAFF	TGTGCCAGCAGTCCCCCATGGGGGGTGGGTGGGAACACTGAAGCTTTCTTT
TRBV6-5	many	TRBD1	TRBJ1-2	CASSTDRDGYTF	TGTGCCAGCAGCACAGACAGGGACGGCTACACCTTC
TRBV7-8	-	TRBD1	TRBJ1-4	CASSLEGTGEEGEKLFF	TGTGCCAGCAGCTTAGAAGGGACAGGGGAAGAAGGTGAAAAACTGTTTTTT
TRBV7-3	-	TRBD1	TRBJ2-1	CASSVLQGHDNEQFF	TGTGCCAGCAGCGTGCTACAGGGGCATGACAATGAGCAGTTCTTC
TRBV7-8	once	-	TRBJ2-4	CASRAITANIQYF	TGTGCCAGCAGGGCCATTACCGCGAACATTCAGTACTTC
TRBV5-6	-	TRBD2	TRBJ2-3	CASSLRLAGVTDTQYF	TGTGCCAGCAGCTTGCGGCTAGCGGGAGTAACAGATACGCAGTATTTT
TRBV6-6	-	-	TRBJ2-5	CASSPRTRLQETQYF	TGTGCCAGCAGTCCTAGGACTCGACTTCAAGAGACCCAGTACTTC
TRBV19	-	TRBD1	TRBJ1-1	CASRRQGAGTEAFF	TGTGCCAGTAGGAGACAGGGGGCTGGGACTGAAGCTTTCTTT
TRBV2	few	-	TRBJ1-2	CASRRTNNYGYTF	TGTGCCAGCAGACGGACAAATAACTATGGCTACACCTTC
TRBV7-9	-	-	TRBJ1-2	CASSLSQDYGYTF	TGTGCCAGCAGCTTGTCACAAGACTATGGCTACACCTTC
TRBV25-1	-	-	TRBJ2-5	CASSELSGGIGETQYF	TGTGCCAGCAGTGAATTGAGTGGGGGGATTGGAGAGACCCAGTACTTC
TRBV4-1	once	-	TRBJ1-2	CASSQVSPVGSLVGYGYTF	TGCGCCAGCAGCCAAGTCTCCCCGGTCGGGTCATTGGTTGGGTATGGCTACACCTTC
TRBV28	once	TRBD2	TRBJ2-3	CASSSPGLAALVSTDTQYF	TGTGCCAGCAGTAGTCCGGGACTAGCGGCCTTGGTCAGCACAGATACGCAGTATTTT
TRBV11-2	-	TRBD1	TRBJ2-5	CASKLPGGGETQYF	TGTGCCAGCAAGCTTCCAGGGGGTGGTGAGACCCAGTACTTC
TRBV5-1	-	-	TRBJ1-1	CASSSPGDTEAFF	TGCGCCAGCAGCTCCCCCGGGGACACTGAAGCTTTCTTT
TRBV7-9	-	TRBD1	TRBJ2-2	CASSPGTGGTGELFF	TGTGCCAGCAGCCCAGGGACAGGGGGCACCGGGGAGCTGTTTTTT
TRBV5-1	few	-	TRBJ1-1	CASSSGHAATEAFF	TGCGCCAGCAGCTCGGGACATGCGGCCACTGAAGCTTTCTTT
TRBV6-5	-	-	TRBJ1-1	CASSFKEYTEAFF	TGTGCCAGCAGTTTTAAGGAGTACACTGAAGCTTTCTTT
TRBV19	-	TRBD1	TRBJ2-7	CASSSRDRGTYEQYF	TGTGCCAGTAGTTCCCGGGACAGGGGAACCTACGAGCAGTACTTC
TRBV29-1	-	-	TRBJ1-3	CSVLPGVSGNTIYF	TGCAGCGTGCTCCCAGGAGTCTCTGGAAACACCATATATTTT
TRBV29-1	-	-	TRBJ1-2	CSVPVDGVYGYTF	TGCAGCGTTCCTGTGGACGGGGTTTATGGCTACACCTTC
TRBV9	-	-	TRBJ2-2	CASSVGSFTGELFF	TGTGCCAGCAGCGTAGGCAGTTTTACCGGGGAGCTGTTTTTT
TRBV5-4	few	TRBD1	TRBJ2-5	CASSSPGQLVLETQYF	TGTGCCAGCAGCTCGCCGGGACAGTTGGTCCTAGAGACCCAGTACTTC
TRBV11-1	-	-	TRBJ2-5	CASSQDSGTQYF	TGTGCCAGCAGCCAGGACAGCGGGACCCAGTACTTC
TRBV19	-	TRBD2	TRBJ2-7	CASSMGTGGDYEQYF	TGTGCCAGTAGTATGGGGACTGGGGGGGACTACGAGCAGTACTTC
TRBV19	-	TRBD1	TRBJ2-3	CASSIPGTVRGDTQYF	TGTGCCAGTAGTATCCCCGGGACAGTTAGGGGAGATACGCAGTATTTT